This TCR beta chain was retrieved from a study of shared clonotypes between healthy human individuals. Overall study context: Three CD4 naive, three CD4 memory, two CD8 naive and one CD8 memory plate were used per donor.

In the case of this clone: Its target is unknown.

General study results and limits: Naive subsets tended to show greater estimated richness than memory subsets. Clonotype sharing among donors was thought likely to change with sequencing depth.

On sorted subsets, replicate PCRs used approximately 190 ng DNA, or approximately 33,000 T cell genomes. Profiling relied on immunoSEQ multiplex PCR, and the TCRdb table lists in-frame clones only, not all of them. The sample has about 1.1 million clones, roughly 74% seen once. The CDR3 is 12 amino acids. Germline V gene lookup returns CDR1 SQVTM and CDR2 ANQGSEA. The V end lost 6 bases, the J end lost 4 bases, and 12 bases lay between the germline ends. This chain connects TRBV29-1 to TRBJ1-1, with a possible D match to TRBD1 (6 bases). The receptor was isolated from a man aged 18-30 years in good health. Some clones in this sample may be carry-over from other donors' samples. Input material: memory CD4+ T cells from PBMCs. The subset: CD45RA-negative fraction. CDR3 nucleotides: TGCAGCGTCCAGGGGTCCGGCACTGAAGCTTTCTTT. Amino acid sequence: CSVQGSGTEAFF. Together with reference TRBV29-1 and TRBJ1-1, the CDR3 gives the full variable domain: SAVISQKPSRDICQRGTSLTIQCQVDSQVTMMFWYRQQPGQSLTLIATANQGSEATYESGFVIDKFPISRPNLTFSTLTVSNMSPEDSSIYLCSVQGSGTEAFFGQGTRLTVV.